The 26 T cell receptor beta chains listed next were all sequenced from one sample in a study of shared clonotypes between healthy human individuals. Method: immunoSEQ multiplex PCR; TCRdb's copy keeps in-frame clones and lacks some. This sample carries a few million clones, roughly nine tenths of them seen once, and the ten largest clones take over 0.12%. Specimen: naive CD4+ T cells sorted from blood. The subset is: CD45RA+ positively selected. The receptor set was obtained from a man aged 18 to 29 in good health.

This clone came up once. The chain recombines TRBV6-1 with TRBJ2-7, with 9 bases aligning to TRBD1. V was pared by 5 bases and J by 5 bases, with 7 bases of the junction left unmatched. The CDR3 length is 14 residues. Germline loops: CDR1 MNHNS, CDR2 SASEGT. CDR3 bases: TGTGCCAGCAGTATCGACAGGGGGAGCGACGAGCAGTACTTC. The encoded protein is CASSIDRGSDEQYF.

V is TRBV19 and J is TRBJ2-6, with D uncertain. V was shortened by 8 bases and J by 1 base, with 12 bases between the two germline ends. The germline V gene has CDR1 LNHDA and CDR2 SQIVND (reference sequence). This CDR3 has 15 amino acids. The CDR3 protein is CASGEVRSGANVLTF. The CDR3 DNA reads TGTGCCAGTGGCGAGGTGAGATCTGGGGCCAACGTCCTGACTTTC.

This chain connects TRBV13 to TRBJ1-2, with D possibly matching TRBD1 (6 bases). CDR3 length: 15 amino acids. Germline loops: CDR1 PRHDT, CDR2 FYEKMQ (reference sequence). V was shortened by 4 bases and J by 5 bases, with 17 bases between the two germline ends. The CDR3 region is CASSSTGSFWYGYTF. CDR3 coding DNA: TGTGCCAGCAGCTCTACAGGGTCGTTTTGGTATGGCTACACCTTC.

The rearrangement joins TRBV2 to TRBJ2-2, with 7 positions matching TRBD2. Germline CDR1 SNHLY, CDR2 FYNNEI. The CDR3 runs to 16 residues. V dropped 5 bases and J dropped 4; count of bases not matched to a gene: 10. CDR3 region: CASSPARGGFTGELFF. CDR3 nucleotides: TGTGCCAGCAGTCCCGCCCGGGGAGGGTTCACCGGGGAGCTGTTTTTT.

This clone is a singleton in its sample. At one end the junction does not follow the germline gene, possibly because of a read error. CDR3 coding DNA: TGTGTCAGCAGCCTCGAAAAACAAGAGACCCAGTACTTC. Amino acids: CVSSLEKQETQYF. The rearrangement joins TRBV7-9 to TRBJ2-5; D uncertain. Germline V gene lookup returns CDR1 SEHNR and CDR2 FQNEAQ (reference sequence). The CDR3 consists of 13 residues.

This clone has only one observation. The gene calls are TRBV11-3 and TRBJ2-5; D may be TRBD2 (5 bases). This CDR3 contains 13 residues. V lost 5 bases, J lost 4 bases, and 11 bases lay in between. Germline CDR1 and CDR2: SGHNT and YENEEA. CDR3 DNA: TGTGCCAGCAGCCCAGGAGGCATAGAGACCCAGTACTTC. Its protein is CASSPGGIETQYF.

A single count supports this clone. The rearrangement joins TRBV10-3 to TRBJ1-2; perhaps TRBD1 as D (6 bases). Germline lookup yields CDR1 ENHRY and CDR2 SYGVKD. V gave up 2 bases and J gave up 10 bases, with 14 bases separating them. The CDR3 loop spans 13 amino acids. CDR3 region: CAISEDFSGDYTF. The CDR3 nucleotides are TGTGCCATCAGTGAGGACTTCTCAGGGGACTACACCTTC.

The V call is TRBV5-1, the J call TRBJ1-1; D is uncertain. Per germline, CDR1 SGHRS and CDR2 YFSETQ. This CDR3 has 14 amino acids. Trimming removed 3 bases from V and 4 bases from J, with 13 bases in between. In DNA, the CDR3 is TGCGCCAGCAGCTGGGGTGGAGGGCCCACTGAAGCTTTCTTT. Translation gives CASSWGGGPTEAFF.

Comment on this clone: The sample carries other DNA sequences with the same CDR3. This chain connects TRBV5-1 to TRBJ2-7; possible D gene TRBD2, 5 bases. V was shortened by 4 bases and J by 3 bases, with 8 bases between the two germline ends. The germline CDR1 and CDR2 sequences are SGHRS and YFSETQ. The CDR3 totals 12 residues. Here the CDR3 reads CASSRDNYEQYF. The CDR3 DNA reads TGCGCCAGCAGCCGGGATAACTACGAGCAGTACTTC.

The DNA for the CDR3 is TGTGCCACCAGCAGAGACAGGCCGACTGGCTACACCTTC. Translating gives CATSRDRPTGYTF. The chain employs TRBV15 and TRBJ1-2, with D unresolved. Germline V lookup: CDR1 LNHNV, CDR2 YYDKDF (reference sequence). The CDR3 has 13 amino acids. Trimming cost V 0 bases and J 7 bases, with 9 bases left between them.

V is TRBV5-4 and J is TRBJ2-5, with 11 bases identical to TRBD2. The CDR3 spans 16 residues. The J segment lost 3 bases and the V segment lost 2 bases, leaving 6 bases of the junction unmatched. The germline V gene encodes CDR1 SGHNT and CDR2 YYREEE (reference sequence). The CDR3 DNA sequence: TGTGCCAGCAGCTTACCTAGCGGGGGGCAGGAAGAGACCCAGTACTTC. It codes for CASSLPSGGQEETQYF.

V is TRBV30 and J is TRBJ2-5; 10 bases are shared with TRBD2. Germline CDR1 is GTSNPN and CDR2 is SVGIG (reference sequence). V lost 0 bases to trimming and J lost 5 bases; unmatched junction nucleotides: 6. This CDR3 has 15 residues. The CDR3 nucleotides read TGTGCCTGGAGTGTCCTAGCGGGAGTTTCTGAGACCCAGTACTTC. Protein product: CAWSVLAGVSETQYF.

This sequence joins TRBV5-1 and TRBJ2-7; 9 bases are a match to TRBD2. Per the germline V gene, CDR1 is SGHRS and CDR2 is YFSETQ. CDR3 length: 14 amino acids. V dropped 0 bases and J dropped 3; count of bases not matched to a gene: 1. Here the CDR3 reads CASSLGLAVYEQYF. In nucleotides, the CDR3 is TGCGCCAGCAGCTTGGGACTAGCGGTCTACGAGCAGTACTTC.

This chain uses TRBV7-8 with TRBJ2-3; 7 bases match TRBD1. CDR3 length: 16 amino acids. Germline CDR1 reads SGHVS; CDR2 reads FQNEAQ. The J segment lost 2 bases and the V segment lost 3 bases, leaving 8 bases of the junction unmatched. CDR3 protein: CASSFLWDSTTDTQYF. In DNA form, the CDR3 reads TGTGCCAGCAGCTTTTTGTGGGACAGTACCACAGATACGCAGTATTTT.

In its sample, this clone was seen once. The chain links TRBV6-4 to TRBJ2-3, with a weak D call TRBD1 (6 bases). Per the germline V gene, CDR1 is MRHNA and CDR2 is SNTAGT. The CDR3 is 13 residues long. Trimming took off 5 bases at V and 8 bases at J, with 14 bases between the two ends. The CDR3 is CASSPDRLGTQYF. DNA of the CDR3: TGTGCCAGCAGTCCGGACAGACTGGGTACGCAGTATTTT.

A word on this clone: Other DNA sequences within the sample encode an identical CDR3. V is TRBV19 and J is TRBJ2-3, with 8 bases that match TRBD1. V shed 5 bases, J shed 3 bases, and the junction held 4 bases outside the gene matches. This CDR3 region has 14 residues. Germline loops: CDR1 LNHDA, CDR2 SQIVND (reference sequence). DNA for the CDR3: TGTGCCAGTAGTCCAGACAGGGGTACAGATACGCAGTATTTT. Translated, it gives CASSPDRGTDTQYF.

J is TRBJ1-3 and V is TRBV27; TRBD1 aligns across 9 bases. CDR3 size: 14 residues. Germline CDR1 reads MNHEY; CDR2 reads SMNVEV (reference sequence). J was trimmed by 2 bases and V by 6 bases; bases with no gene match: 2. CDR3: CASRTGGTGNTIYF. CDR3 in DNA: TGTGCCAGCAGAACAGGGGGCACTGGAAACACCATATATTTT.

Points on this clone: Other DNA sequences of this sample code for an identical CDR3. This chain joins TRBV19 and TRBJ2-2, with a tentative D call TRBD1 (7 bases). The CDR3 extends over 15 amino acids. V lost 5 bases, J lost 2 bases, and 12 bases lay in between. Germline V gene sequence: CDR1 LNHDA, CDR2 SQIVND (reference sequence). CDR3 sequence reads: CASSPRGVNTGELFF. In DNA form, the CDR3 reads TGTGCCAGTAGTCCCAGGGGGGTCAACACCGGGGAGCTGTTTTTT.

This clone was detected only once. This chain uses TRBV2 with TRBJ2-1, with TRBD2 matching 8 bases. CDR1 is SNHLY and CDR2 is FYNNEI in the germline V gene. This CDR3 is 13 amino acids long. Unmatched junction bases numbered 6, after V lost 9 bases and J lost 5 bases. The CDR3, as DNA: TGTGCCAGTTCCGGGAGGGCCCACAATGAGCAGTTCTTC. Translation gives CASSGRAHNEQFF.

This rearrangement joins TRBV6-6 to TRBJ2-1, with D tentatively TRBD1 or TRBD2 (6 bases each). The ends were cut back, 5 bases at V and 7 bases at J, with 18 bases in the middle. Germline CDR1 MNHNY, CDR2 SVGAGI (reference sequence). This CDR3 is built from 15 residues. The CDR3 protein is CASSTEGGGRNEQFF. The DNA for the CDR3 is TGTGCCAGCAGTACCGAGGGGGGAGGAAGGAATGAGCAGTTCTTC.

V is TRBV6-1 and J is TRBJ1-2; 10 bases are shared with TRBD1. Trimming removed 1 base from V and 5 bases from J; junction bases left unmatched: 4. Per the germline V gene, CDR1 is MNHNS and CDR2 is SASEGT. The length of the CDR3 is 15 residues. The CDR3 coding sequence is TGTGCCAGCAGTGAAGACTGGACAGGGGGTTATGGCTACACCTTC. Encoded protein: CASSEDWTGGYGYTF.

V usage is TRBV11-2 and J usage is TRBJ1-6, with TRBD1 matching over 7 bases. CDR3 length: 15 amino acids. CDR1 is SGHAT, CDR2 FQNNGV, per germline. V lost 2 bases and J lost 4; bases outside the gene matches: 2. CDR3 sequence (DNA): TGTGCCAGCAGCTTACGACAGGGTTATAATTCACCCCTCCACTTT. Its protein is CASSLRQGYNSPLHF.

This clone showed up just once. This rearrangement joins TRBV10-3 to TRBJ1-4; D might be TRBD1 (6 bases). Germline CDR1 reads ENHRY; CDR2 reads SYGVKD. V gave up 11 bases and J gave up 4 bases, with 14 bases separating them. The CDR3 sequence is 13 residues long. The CDR3: CAANTGRNEKLFF. CDR3 sequence (DNA): TGTGCCGCCAACACAGGGCGTAATGAAAAACTGTTTTTT.

This clone showed up just a few times. The genes are TRBV2 and TRBJ2-7, with D possibly TRBD1 on 5 matching bases. Trimming cost V 4 bases and J 6 bases, with 13 bases left between them. This CDR3 is 13 amino acids long. Germline V gene lookup returns CDR1 SNHLY and CDR2 FYNNEI. The CDR3 coding sequence is TGTGCCAGCAGTGTCGGCAGGGTGGGCGAGCAGTACTTC. It yields the protein CASSVGRVGEQYF.

This clone was counted between two and nine times. V usage is TRBV30 and J usage is TRBJ1-1; weak D call: TRBD1 (5 bases). V was cut by 4 bases and J by 1 base, with 10 bases left in between. The CDR3 totals 13 residues. CDR1 GTSNPN and CDR2 SVGIG come from the germline V gene (reference sequence). The CDR3 is CAWNGQGNTEAFF. The CDR3, as DNA: TGTGCCTGGAATGGTCAGGGGAACACTGAAGCTTTCTTT.

The chain employs TRBV10-3 and TRBJ2-7; D possibly corresponds to TRBD2 (7 bases). The CDR3 is 15 residues long. Germline V gene sequence: CDR1 ENHRY, CDR2 SYGVKD. V lost 4 bases and J lost 4, with 17 bases in between. CDR3 nucleotides: TGTGCCATCAGTGGAGGGGGGGCGTCGGGGTACGAGCAGTACTTC. Its translation is CAISGGGASGYEQYF.